This passage covers 32 T cell receptor beta chains from one sample sequenced in a study of blood T cell repertoires in COVID-19. Repertoires were generated with immunoSEQ multiplex PCR, while TCRdb's copy carries only in-frame clones and drops some. The table lists some 120,000 clones, around 80% of them singletons. Sequencing was done on a sample of peripheral blood. Source of these receptors: a man aged 70 or older with acute or convalescent COVID-19.

J is TRBJ2-5 and V is TRBV11-2; weak D call: TRBD1 (6 bases). CDR1 and CDR2 from the germline V gene are SGHAT and FQNNGV. V gave up 1 base and J gave up 2 bases, with 8 bases separating them. This CDR3 region has 14 residues. The CDR3 protein is CASSLVQGQETQYF. The CDR3 nucleotides are TGTGCCAGCAGCTTAGTACAGGGTCAAGAGACCCAGTACTTC.

The chain combines TRBV5-4 with TRBJ1-1, with D hard to call. Germline assignment: CDR1 SGHNT and CDR2 YYREEE (reference sequence). Trimming shortened V by 1 base and J by 4 bases, and 8 bases separated the two germline ends. This CDR3 has 13 amino acids. DNA of the CDR3: TGTGCCAGCAGCTTGCCGTCAGTCACTGAAGCTTTCTTT. It is translated as CASSLPSVTEAFF.

The rearrangement joins TRBV9 to TRBJ2-3, with D hard to call. This CDR3 spans 16 amino acids. Trimming removed 4 bases at V and 1 base at J, with 16 bases between. Germline CDR1 SGDLS, CDR2 YYNGEE. CDR3 nucleotides: TGTGCCAGCAGCTTAGCCTCTAGGCTGGGCACAGATACGCAGTATTTT. It yields the protein CASSLASRLGTDTQYF.

The gene calls are TRBV29-1 and TRBJ2-1; the match to TRBD1 covers 9 bases. From germline, CDR1 is SQVTM and CDR2 ANQGSEA. CDR3 size: 14 residues. The junction had 12 bases not matched to a gene; V was cut back by 6 bases and J by 9 bases. The CDR3 bases are TGCAGCGTCCGTACAGGGGGCCTGAGGGGTGAGCAGTTCTTC. This sequence encodes CSVRTGGLRGEQFF.

The chain joins TRBV6-5 to TRBJ1-1; D uncertain. Germline assignment: CDR1 MNHEY and CDR2 SVGAGI. CDR3 length equals 13 residues. V gave up 8 bases and J gave up 4 bases, with 14 bases separating them. CDR3 amino acids: CASLFGGFTEAFF. For the CDR3, the DNA is TGTGCCAGCCTCTTCGGAGGGTTCACTGAAGCTTTCTTT.

Comments on this clone: The identical CDR3 is also encoded by other nucleotide sequences in the sample. This chain joins TRBV27 and TRBJ1-6; D uncertain. There are 13 residues in the CDR3. Per the germline V gene, CDR1 is MNHEY and CDR2 is SMNVEV (reference sequence). V dropped 3 bases and J dropped 7 bases, with 7 bases sitting between them. CDR3 sequence (DNA): TGTGCCAGCAGTTTGCGGGAGAATTCACCCCTCCACTTT. Protein product: CASSLRENSPLHF.

V usage is TRBV29-1 and J usage is TRBJ2-7; 8 nucleotides agree with TRBD1. Trimming removed 4 bases from V and 4 bases from J; junction bases left unmatched: 9. The length of the CDR3 is 14 residues. In germline, CDR1 is SQVTM, CDR2 ANQGSEA. CDR3 coding DNA: TGCAGCGTTGGCACCGGGACAGGAGGATACGAGCAGTACTTC. Encoded protein: CSVGTGTGGYEQYF.

The chain is built from TRBV9 and TRBJ1-2; no definite D call. The ends were cut back, 3 bases at V and 2 bases at J, with 17 bases in the middle. Germline V lookup: CDR1 SGDLS, CDR2 YYNGEE. CDR3 length equals 16 residues. The CDR3 here is CASSGGLGRANYGYTF. The CDR3 nucleotides read TGTGCCAGCAGCGGCGGTTTGGGTCGAGCGAACTATGGCTACACCTTC.

This chain uses TRBV3-1 (or the pseudogene TRBV3-2) with TRBJ2-3; 8 bases are shared with TRBD2. Trimming removed 3 bases from V and 0 bases from J; junction bases left unmatched: 2. The CDR3 extends over 15 amino acids. Germline CDR1 and CDR2: LGHDT and YNNKEL (reference sequence). The CDR3 region is CASSHTSGSTDTQYF. DNA of the CDR3: TGTGCCAGCAGCCATACTAGCGGTAGCACAGATACGCAGTATTTT.

The chain couples TRBV11-2 to TRBJ2-1; TRBD1 aligns across 9 bases. Germline V gene lookup returns CDR1 SGHAT and CDR2 FQNNGV. With V trimmed by 1 base and J by 2 bases, 3 bases remained unmatched. The CDR3 loop spans 16 amino acids. The CDR3 nucleotides read TGTGCCAGCAGCTTAGGTAGGGACAGGGCCTACAATGAGCAGTTCTTC. Amino acids: CASSLGRDRAYNEQFF. Variable domain in full (rest from reference TRBV11-2 and TRBJ2-1): EAGVAQSPRYKIIEKRQSVAFWCNPISGHATLYWYQQILGQGPKLLIQFQNNGVVDDSQLPKDRFSAERLKGVDSTLKIQPAKLEDSAVYLCASSLGRDRAYNEQFFGPGTRLTVL.

This clone was counted between two and nine times. This chain uses TRBV7-9 with TRBJ2-7; 8 bases line up with TRBD2. Germline assignment: CDR1 SEHNR and CDR2 FQNEAQ (reference sequence). The V gene end was trimmed by 5 bases and the J gene end by 7 bases; junction bases not matched to a gene: 13. The length of the CDR3 is 15 residues. CDR3 protein: CASSPSGGPRAEQYF. CDR3 sequence (DNA): TGTGCCAGCAGCCCCTCGGGAGGGCCTCGCGCGGAGCAGTACTTC.

The chain links TRBV29-1 to TRBJ1-5, with 8 positions matching TRBD1. The CDR3 is made up of 13 amino acids. V shed 5 bases, J shed 6 bases, and the junction held 6 bases outside the gene matches. Germline V gene lookup returns CDR1 SQVTM and CDR2 ANQGSEA. The CDR3 here is CSVQGQAGQPQHF. DNA of the CDR3: TGCAGCGTTCAGGGACAGGCTGGTCAGCCCCAGCATTTT. The whole variable domain, remainder taken from reference TRBV29-1 and TRBJ1-5, is SAVISQKPSRDICQRGTSLTIQCQVDSQVTMMFWYRQQPGQSLTLIATANQGSEATYESGFVIDKFPISRPNLTFSTLTVSNMSPEDSSIYLCSVQGQAGQPQHFGDGTRLSIL.

J is TRBJ1-5 and V is TRBV28; D is perhaps TRBD1 (5 bases). CDR3 length: 17 residues. V was clipped by 5 bases and J by 0 bases, with 17 bases between them. CDR1 is MDHEN, CDR2 SYDVKM, per germline. In nucleotides, the CDR3 is TGTGCCAGCAGTCCGGTTGGGGGGGGTTATAGCAATCAGCCCCAGCATTTT. Protein product: CASSPVGGGYSNQPQHF.

The chain carries TRBV4-1 and TRBJ1-4; tentatively, D is TRBD1 (5 bases). The germline V and J ends were trimmed by 0 bases and 4 bases, with 18 bases remaining between them. CDR1 MGHRA and CDR2 YSYEKL come from the germline V gene. This CDR3 is 18 amino acids long. The CDR3 DNA reads as TGCGCCAGCAGCCAAGATCTGGCGGGGGGAAGTGTTAATGAAAAACTGTTTTTT. This sequence encodes CASSQDLAGGSVNEKLFF.

The genes are TRBV20-1 and TRBJ2-3; TRBD2 might be the D (6 bases). Per the germline V gene, CDR1 is DFQATT and CDR2 is SNEGSKA (reference sequence). The CDR3 runs to 13 residues. V was pared by 3 bases and J by 8 bases, with 15 bases between. DNA for the CDR3: TGCAGTGCTAGTCAGGAGGGATTCGGTACGCAGTATTTT. Translating it yields CSASQEGFGTQYF.

The chain couples TRBV28 to TRBJ2-2, with D perhaps matching TRBD2 (6 bases). V lost 3 bases and J lost 0, with 8 bases in between. This CDR3 is 15 amino acids long. The germline V gene encodes CDR1 MDHEN and CDR2 SYDVKM. For the CDR3, the DNA is TGTGCCAGCAGTTTTCTAGCGACGAACACCGGGGAGCTGTTTTTT. Translating it yields CASSFLATNTGELFF.

V gene TRBV28 combines with J gene TRBJ1-6, with 7 bases aligning to TRBD1. The CDR3 loop spans 16 amino acids. Trimming cost V 2 bases and J 3 bases; bases outside gene matches: 4. The germline V gene has CDR1 MDHEN and CDR2 SYDVKM. CDR3 in amino acids: CASSLQGGRYNSPLHF. CDR3 nucleotides: TGTGCCAGCAGTTTACAGGGGGGCCGCTATAATTCACCCCTCCACTTT.

The table lists this clone with a count of one. CDR3 nucleotide sequence: TGTGCCTGGAGTGCTCAGAGACTCGCCGTGAGAGGGAAACTGTTTTTT. Translation: CAWSAQRLAVRGKLFF. The V and J genes are TRBV30 and TRBJ1-4; D remains unclear. V gave up 1 base and J gave up 11 bases, with 23 bases separating them. The CDR3 has 16 amino acids. CDR1 is GTSNPN, CDR2 SVGIG, per germline (reference sequence).

V gene TRBV19 combines with J gene TRBJ1-2; 8 bases agree with TRBD1. V lost 8 bases, J lost 3 bases, and 5 bases stayed unmatched. This CDR3 has 13 amino acids. In germline, CDR1 is LNHDA, CDR2 SQIVND (reference sequence). This CDR3 reads CASADRDDYGYTF. The DNA of the CDR3 is TGTGCCAGTGCGGACAGGGATGACTATGGCTACACCTTC. The variable domain in full, completed from reference TRBV19 and TRBJ1-2, reads DGGITQSPKYLFRKEGQNVTLSCEQNLNHDAMYWYRQDPGQGLRLIYYSQIVNDFQKGDIAEGYSVSREKKESFPLTVTSAQKNPTAFYLCASADRDDYGYTFGSGTRLTVV.

The CDR3 nucleotides are TGCGCCAGCAGCTCACAGGGGGCGGGCACTGAAGCTTTCTTT. Its translation is CASSSQGAGTEAFF. The rearrangement joins TRBV5-1 to TRBJ1-1; 9 bases fit TRBD1. In germline, CDR1 is SGHRS, CDR2 YFSETQ. Trimming took 3 bases from V and 4 from J; bases not matched to a gene: 4. The CDR3 consists of 14 residues.

This chain uses TRBV7-2 with TRBJ2-1; 13 nucleotides align to TRBD2. V lost 3 bases and J lost 0; bases outside the gene matches: 8. Germline-derived CDR1 and CDR2 are SGHTA and FQGNSA. The CDR3 is made up of 19 amino acids. The chain's CDR3 is CASSFTGTSGVSSYNEQFF. The CDR3 DNA is TGTGCCAGCAGCTTCACCGGGACTAGCGGGGTTAGCTCCTACAATGAGCAGTTCTTC.

The genes are TRBV11-2 and TRBJ2-3, with 7 bases matching TRBD2. The CDR3 extends over 15 amino acids. The V gene's germline CDR1 is SGHAT and CDR2 FQNNGV. J lost 0 bases, V lost 2 bases, and 2 bases had no gene match. The CDR3, as DNA: TGTGCCAGCAGCTTACGGGGGGAGAGCACAGATACGCAGTATTTT. Amino acid sequence: CASSLRGESTDTQYF.

The chain joins TRBV19 to TRBJ2-6; tentative D call: TRBD2 (5 bases). Per the germline V gene, CDR1 is LNHDA and CDR2 is SQIVND (reference sequence). The length of the CDR3 is 14 residues. The germline V and J ends were trimmed by 6 bases and 4 bases, with 10 bases remaining between them. CDR3 region: CASSTGYGANVLTF. The CDR3 DNA reads as TGTGCCAGTAGCACGGGGTACGGGGCCAACGTCCTGACTTTC.

In its sample, this clone was seen a few times. The chain links TRBV7-2 to TRBJ1-6; perhaps TRBD1 as D (5 bases). The CDR3 has 14 amino acids. Germline V gene data show CDR1 as SGHTA and CDR2 as FQGNSA. Deletions cut 5 bases from V and 9 bases from J, with 14 bases between. CDR3 sequence (DNA): TGTGCCAGCAGCGTGACTGGGGCGGCTTCACCCCTCCACTTT. Protein sequence: CASSVTGAASPLHF.

The chain joins TRBV28 to TRBJ1-2; D gene uncertain. Trimming left V 7 bases short and J 4 bases short, with 16 bases between. This CDR3 contains 14 residues. Germline CDR1 MDHEN, CDR2 SYDVKM. The CDR3 is CASNPSEGSYGYTF. CDR3 bases: TGTGCCAGCAACCCGTCGGAGGGTTCCTATGGCTACACCTTC.

This clone was observed a few times. This sequence joins TRBV6-1 and TRBJ1-6, with TRBD1 matching 7 bases. V was clipped by 3 bases and J by 5 bases; unmatched bases: 1. Per the germline V gene, CDR1 is MNHNS and CDR2 is SASEGT. This CDR3 is 14 amino acids long. CDR3 sequence (DNA): TGTGCCAGCAGTGACGACAGGGATAATTCACCCCTCCACTTT. It translates to CASSDDRDNSPLHF.

This CDR3 reads CASSEGGWEYEQYF. The CDR3 DNA sequence: TGTGCCAGCAGTGAAGGAGGGTGGGAGTACGAGCAGTACTTC. This chain connects TRBV6-1 to TRBJ2-7; tentative D call: TRBD2 (5 bases). The CDR3 length is 14 residues. V was cut by 1 base and J by 4 bases, with 11 bases left in between. CDR1 and CDR2 (germline): MNHNS, SASEGT.

This chain connects TRBV4-1 to TRBJ2-3, with 11 bases matching TRBD1. The CDR3 has 14 residues. The V gene end was trimmed by 4 bases and the J gene end by 5 bases; junction bases not matched to a gene: 2. CDR1 and CDR2 (germline): MGHRA, YSYEKL. The CDR3: CASSLGTGGDTQYF. CDR3 sequence (DNA): TGCGCCAGCAGCCTCGGGACAGGGGGAGATACGCAGTATTTT.

The rearrangement joins TRBV11-2 to TRBJ2-7; 8 bases match TRBD1. The J segment lost 0 bases and the V segment lost 3 bases, leaving 1 base of the junction unmatched. Germline CDR1 is SGHAT and CDR2 is FQNNGV. The CDR3 is 14 residues long. Written as DNA, the CDR3 is TGTGCCAGCAGCTTCGGGACAGGCTCCTACGAGCAGTACTTC. This encodes CASSFGTGSYEQYF.

This sequence joins TRBV18 and TRBJ1-1; 12 bases match TRBD1. Germline assignment: CDR1 KGHSH and CDR2 LQKENI. This CDR3 is 17 amino acids long. Trimming at V came to 2 bases and at J to 2 bases, leaving 6 bases not matched to a gene. DNA for the CDR3: TGTGCCAGCTCACCAGGGGACAGGGGGCAATATAACACTGAAGCTTTCTTT. Residues: CASSPGDRGQYNTEAFF.

J is TRBJ1-5 and V is TRBV6-1, with no clear D. This CDR3 is 16 amino acids long. Germline loops: CDR1 MNHNS, CDR2 SASEGT. The V end lost 8 bases, the J end lost 0 bases, and 17 bases lay between the germline ends. CDR3: CASRAPLHYSNQPQHF. CDR3 bases: TGTGCCAGCCGTGCGCCCCTTCACTATAGCAATCAGCCCCAGCATTTT.

V gene TRBV7-9 combines with J gene TRBJ1-2; the match to TRBD1 covers 7 bases. This CDR3 has 16 residues. From germline, CDR1 is SEHNR and CDR2 FQNEAQ (reference sequence). Unmatched junction bases numbered 7, after V lost 1 base and J lost 2 bases. The CDR3 nucleotides are TGTGCCAGCAGCTTAGGGTCAGGGGGAAAAAACTATGGCTACACCTTC. Translation gives CASSLGSGGKNYGYTF.